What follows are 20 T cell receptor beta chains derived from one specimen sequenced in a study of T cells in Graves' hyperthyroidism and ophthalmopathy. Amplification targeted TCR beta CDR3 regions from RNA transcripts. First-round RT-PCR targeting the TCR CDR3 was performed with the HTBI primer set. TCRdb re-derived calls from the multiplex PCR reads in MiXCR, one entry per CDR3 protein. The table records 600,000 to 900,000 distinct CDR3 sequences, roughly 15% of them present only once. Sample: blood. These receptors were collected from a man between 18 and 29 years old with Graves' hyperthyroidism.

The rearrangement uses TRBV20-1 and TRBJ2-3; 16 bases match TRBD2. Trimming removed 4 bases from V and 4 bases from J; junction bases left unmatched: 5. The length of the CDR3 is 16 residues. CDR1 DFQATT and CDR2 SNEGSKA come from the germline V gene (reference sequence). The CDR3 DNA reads TGCAGTGCTACACAGGGACTAGCGGGAGGGGCAGATACGCAGTATTTT. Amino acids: CSATQGLAGGADTQYF.

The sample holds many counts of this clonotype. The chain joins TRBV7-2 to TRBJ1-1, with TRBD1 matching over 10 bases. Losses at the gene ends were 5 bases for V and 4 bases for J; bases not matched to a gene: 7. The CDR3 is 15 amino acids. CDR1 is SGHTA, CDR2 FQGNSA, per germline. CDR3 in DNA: TGTGCCAGCAGCATGTCCCGGGACAGGGGCACTGAAGCTTTCTTT. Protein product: CASSMSRDRGTEAFF.

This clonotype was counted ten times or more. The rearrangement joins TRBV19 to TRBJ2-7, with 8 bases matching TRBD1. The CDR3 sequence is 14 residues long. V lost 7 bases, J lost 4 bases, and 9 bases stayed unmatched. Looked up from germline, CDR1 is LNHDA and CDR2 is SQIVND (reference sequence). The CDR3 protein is CASTRDRRSYEQYF. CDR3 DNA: TGTGCCAGTACTCGGGACAGGAGGTCTTACGAGCAGTACTTC.

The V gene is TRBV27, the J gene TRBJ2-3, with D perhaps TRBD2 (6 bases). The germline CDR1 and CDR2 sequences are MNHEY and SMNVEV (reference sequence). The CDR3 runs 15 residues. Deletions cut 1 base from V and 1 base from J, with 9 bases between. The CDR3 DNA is TGTGCCAGCAGTTTATATAGCGGCCGCACAGATACGCAGTATTTT. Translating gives CASSLYSGRTDTQYF.

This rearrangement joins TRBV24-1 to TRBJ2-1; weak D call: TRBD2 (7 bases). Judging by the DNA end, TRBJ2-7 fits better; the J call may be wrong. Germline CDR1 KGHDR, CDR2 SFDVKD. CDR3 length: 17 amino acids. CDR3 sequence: CATSGEGGRLFNNEQYF. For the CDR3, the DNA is TGTGCCACCAGTGGCGAGGGGGGGAGGTTGTTTAACAATGAGCAGTACTTC.

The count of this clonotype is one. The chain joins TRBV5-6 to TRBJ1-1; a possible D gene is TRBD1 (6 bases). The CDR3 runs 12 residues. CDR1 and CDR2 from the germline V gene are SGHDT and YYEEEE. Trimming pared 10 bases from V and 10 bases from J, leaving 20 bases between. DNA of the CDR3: TGTGCCGGCACAGGGAACCAAACGAGAGCTTTCTTT. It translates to CAGTGNQTRAFF.

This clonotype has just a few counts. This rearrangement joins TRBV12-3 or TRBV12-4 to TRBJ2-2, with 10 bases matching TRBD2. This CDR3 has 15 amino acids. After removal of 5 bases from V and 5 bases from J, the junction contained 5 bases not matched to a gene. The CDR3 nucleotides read TGTGCCAGCAGTCCAGCGGGAGGGCAAACCGGGGAGCTGTTTTTT. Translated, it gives CASSPAGGQTGELFF.

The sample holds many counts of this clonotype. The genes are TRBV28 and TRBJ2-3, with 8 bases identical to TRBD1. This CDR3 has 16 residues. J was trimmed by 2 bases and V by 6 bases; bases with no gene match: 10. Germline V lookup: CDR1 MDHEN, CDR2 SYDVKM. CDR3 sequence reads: CASRYPTGESTDTQYF. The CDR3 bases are TGTGCCAGCAGGTACCCGACAGGGGAATCCACAGATACGCAGTATTTT.

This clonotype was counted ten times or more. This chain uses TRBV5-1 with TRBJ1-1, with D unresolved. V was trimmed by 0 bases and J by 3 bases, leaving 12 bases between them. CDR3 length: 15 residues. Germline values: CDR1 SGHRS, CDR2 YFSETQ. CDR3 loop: CASSLEAWEYTEAFF. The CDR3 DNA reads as TGCGCCAGCAGCTTGGAGGCCTGGGAATACACTGAAGCTTTCTTT.

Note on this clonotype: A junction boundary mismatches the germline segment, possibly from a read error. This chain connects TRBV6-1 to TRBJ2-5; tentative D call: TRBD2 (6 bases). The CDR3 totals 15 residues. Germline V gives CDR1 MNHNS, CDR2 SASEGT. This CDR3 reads CAGSEAMGGQETQYF. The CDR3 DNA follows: TGTGCCGGCAGTGAAGCCATGGGGGGCCAAGAGACCCAGTACTTC.

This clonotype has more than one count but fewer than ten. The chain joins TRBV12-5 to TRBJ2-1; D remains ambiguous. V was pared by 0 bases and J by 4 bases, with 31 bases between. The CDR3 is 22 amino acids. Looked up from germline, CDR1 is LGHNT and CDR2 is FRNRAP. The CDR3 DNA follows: TGTGCTAGTGGTTTGGTACGGTCCCTACTCCTCTTAGGTTCCTTAAATTACAATGAGCAGTTCTTC. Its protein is CASGLVRSLLLLGSLNYNEQFF.

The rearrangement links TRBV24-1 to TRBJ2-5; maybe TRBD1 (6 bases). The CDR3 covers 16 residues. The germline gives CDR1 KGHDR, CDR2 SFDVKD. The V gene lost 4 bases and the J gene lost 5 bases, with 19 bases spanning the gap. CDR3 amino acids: CATSDRWDTVRETQYF. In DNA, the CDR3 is TGTGCCACCAGTGACAGATGGGACACCGTGCGGGAGACCCAGTACTTC.

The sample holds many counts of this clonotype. CDR3 DNA: TGTGCTAGTGGTTTGGTACTAGGGGATCCCCCCGTGGAGCAGTTCTTC. Translated, it gives CASGLVLGDPPVEQFF. V and J are TRBV12-5 and TRBJ2-1; perhaps D is TRBD1 or TRBD2 (5 bases each). This CDR3 is built from 16 residues. Germline CDR1 LGHNT, CDR2 FRNRAP. Trimming took off 0 bases at V and 10 bases at J, with 19 bases between the two ends.

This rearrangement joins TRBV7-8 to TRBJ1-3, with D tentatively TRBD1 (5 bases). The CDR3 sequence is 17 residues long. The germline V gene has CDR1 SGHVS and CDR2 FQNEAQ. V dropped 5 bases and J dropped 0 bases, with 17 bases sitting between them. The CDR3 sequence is CASSGGGGATSGNTIYF. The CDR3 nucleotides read TGTGCCAGCAGCGGCGGGGGTGGGGCCACCTCTGGAAACACCATATATTTT.

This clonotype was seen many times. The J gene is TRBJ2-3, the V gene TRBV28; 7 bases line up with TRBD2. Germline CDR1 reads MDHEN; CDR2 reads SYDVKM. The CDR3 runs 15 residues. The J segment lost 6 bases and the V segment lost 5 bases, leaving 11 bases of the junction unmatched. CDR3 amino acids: CASSPSGTTVDTQYF. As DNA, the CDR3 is TGTGCCAGCAGTCCTTCCGGGACTACAGTGGATACGCAGTATTTT.

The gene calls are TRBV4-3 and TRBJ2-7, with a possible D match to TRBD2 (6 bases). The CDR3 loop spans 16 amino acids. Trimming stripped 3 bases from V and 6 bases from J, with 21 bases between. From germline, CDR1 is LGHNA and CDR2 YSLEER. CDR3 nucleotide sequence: TGCGCCAGCAGCCAGGGAGTGGCGGGACCTCTCCGCGAGCAGTACTTC. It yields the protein CASSQGVAGPLREQYF.

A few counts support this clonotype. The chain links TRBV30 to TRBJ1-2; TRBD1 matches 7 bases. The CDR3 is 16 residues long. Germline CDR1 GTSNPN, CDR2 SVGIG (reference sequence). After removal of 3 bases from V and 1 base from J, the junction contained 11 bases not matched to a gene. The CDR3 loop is CAWRERGQIVNYGYTF. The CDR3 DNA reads TGTGCCTGGAGGGAAAGGGGACAGATTGTTAACTATGGCTACACCTTC.

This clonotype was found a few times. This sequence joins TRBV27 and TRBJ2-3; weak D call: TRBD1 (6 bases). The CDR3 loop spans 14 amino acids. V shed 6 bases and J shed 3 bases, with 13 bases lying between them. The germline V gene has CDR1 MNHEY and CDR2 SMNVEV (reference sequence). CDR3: CASSGHQGTDTQYF. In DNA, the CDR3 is TGTGCCAGCAGCGGACACCAGGGGACAGATACGCAGTATTTT.

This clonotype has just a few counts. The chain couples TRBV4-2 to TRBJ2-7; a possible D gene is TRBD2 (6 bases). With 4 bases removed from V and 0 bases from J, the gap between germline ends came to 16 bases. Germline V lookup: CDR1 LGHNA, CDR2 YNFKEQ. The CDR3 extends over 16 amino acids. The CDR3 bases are TGTGCCAGCAGCCCCCGCGGAGGGAGGAGCTCCTACGAGCAGTACTTC. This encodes CASSPRGGRSSYEQYF.

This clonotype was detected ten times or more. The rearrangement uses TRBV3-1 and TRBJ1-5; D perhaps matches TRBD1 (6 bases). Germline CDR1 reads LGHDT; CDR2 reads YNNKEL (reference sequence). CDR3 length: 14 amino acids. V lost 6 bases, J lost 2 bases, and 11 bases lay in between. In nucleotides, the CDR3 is TGTGCCAGCAGTCCGAGGGGGGGCAATCAGCCCCAGCATTTT. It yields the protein CASSPRGGNQPQHF.